Following are 21 T cell receptor beta chains from one sample sequenced in a study of cytomegalovirus exposure and HLA in healthy donors (dated by TCRdb to 2016 to 2017). Library preparation was by the immunoSEQ multiplex PCR assay. The multiplex PCR relied on a mix of 60 forward primers for TCR Vbeta segments and 13 reverse primers for TCR Jbeta segments. Entries here come from immuneACCESS through TCRdb and include only in-frame sequences with V and J called. Some clones fail to appear in such tables; in the studies checked, an unresolved V gene covers under half of the shortfall, and the cause of the remainder is unknown. The sample profile shows 200,000 or so clones; about three quarters of them were found once. The top ten clonotypes cover 15% to 17% of the sample. The sequenced sample was PBMCs. These receptors were collected from a man in his forties or fifties in good health and CMV-seronegative.

This clone came up a few times. The chain is built from TRBV4-1 and TRBJ1-5, with D perhaps matching TRBD1 (5 bases). The length of the CDR3 is 14 residues. The germline CDR1 and CDR2 sequences are MGHRA and YSYEKL. Trimming took 1 base from V and 7 from J, leaving 11 bases between them. This CDR3 reads CASSQGGAGQPQHF. CDR3 coding DNA: TGCGCCAGCAGCCAAGGCGGGGCCGGCCAGCCCCAGCATTTT.

The rearrangement joins TRBV10-2 to TRBJ2-7, with a possible D match to TRBD1 (5 bases). V was shortened by 0 bases and J by 6 bases, with 15 bases between the two germline ends. This CDR3 spans 15 amino acids. CDR1 WSHSY and CDR2 SAAADI come from the germline V gene. The CDR3 DNA sequence: TGCGCCAGCAGTGAGTCGACCCAGCCAGGGTTCGAGCAGTACTTC. Translation: CASSESTQPGFEQYF.

The chain uses TRBV29-1 and TRBJ2-1; TRBD2 matches at 13 bases. Germline V CDR1 and CDR2: SQVTM, ANQGSEA. This CDR3 contains 14 residues. After removal of 8 bases from V and 7 bases from J, the junction contained 8 bases not matched to a gene. Here the CDR3 reads CSFKTSGRPNEQFF. DNA of the CDR3: TGCAGCTTCAAGACTAGCGGGAGGCCTAATGAGCAGTTCTTC.

The chain joins TRBV10-1 to TRBJ2-1; 12 nucleotides agree with TRBD2. CDR3 size: 15 residues. Looked up from germline, CDR1 is WNHNN and CDR2 is SYGVQD (reference sequence). V lost 5 bases and J lost 8; bases outside the gene matches: 7. The CDR3 DNA is TGCGCCAGCAGTTCCCTAGCGGGAGGGGGAGATGAGCAGTTCTTC. Protein sequence: CASSSLAGGGDEQFF.

CDR3 nucleotide sequence: TGCGCCAGCAGCCAACCTAGGGGCAATGAGCAGTTCTTC. As protein: CASSQPRGNEQFF. The chain couples TRBV4-1 to TRBJ2-1, with D perhaps matching TRBD1 (5 bases). The CDR3 sequence is 13 residues long. Germline V CDR1 and CDR2: MGHRA, YSYEKL. V was shortened by 2 bases and J by 6 bases, with 8 bases between the two germline ends.

The count of this clone is one. The V call is TRBV5-4, the J call TRBJ2-7; the D gene is possibly TRBD2 (5 bases). V dropped 4 bases and J dropped 3 bases, with 11 bases sitting between them. The CDR3 sequence is 13 residues long. CDR1 is SGHNT, CDR2 YYREEE, per germline (reference sequence). The CDR3 region is CASSRPRDYEQYF. For the CDR3, the DNA is TGTGCCAGCAGCCGCCCACGGGACTACGAGCAGTACTTC.

The CDR3: CASSVGMRLADLTDTQYF. The CDR3 nucleotides read TGTGCCAGCAGCGTGGGTATGAGGCTAGCGGACCTCACAGATACGCAGTATTTT. The J gene is TRBJ2-3, the V gene TRBV9; 7 bases match TRBD2. J lost 2 bases, V lost 2 bases, and 14 bases had no gene match. CDR3 length: 18 amino acids. Germline loops: CDR1 SGDLS, CDR2 YYNGEE.

The chain is built from TRBV9 and TRBJ2-1; tentative D call: TRBD2 (6 bases). Looked up from germline, CDR1 is SGDLS and CDR2 is YYNGEE. The CDR3 length is 15 residues. Trimming left V 0 bases short and J 6 bases short, with 13 bases between. CDR3 in amino acids: CASSVGPGALNEQFF. Written as DNA, the CDR3 is TGTGCCAGCAGCGTAGGACCGGGAGCCCTCAATGAGCAGTTCTTC.

This clone was seen a handful of times. The chain links TRBV29-1 to TRBJ1-1; D might be TRBD1 (6 bases). Trimming cost V 0 bases and J 4 bases, with 9 bases left between them. Germline loops: CDR1 SQVTM, CDR2 ANQGSEA. The CDR3 contains 13 residues. The CDR3 sequence is CSVEEQGPTEAFF. Here the CDR3 DNA reads TGCAGCGTTGAAGAACAGGGTCCCACTGAAGCTTTCTTT.

This clone was picked up a small number of times. The rearrangement joins TRBV7-9 to TRBJ2-3; 11 nucleotides line up with TRBD2. The CDR3 runs 13 residues. Per the germline V gene, CDR1 is SEHNR and CDR2 is FQNEAQ (reference sequence). After removal of 6 bases from V and 6 bases from J, the junction contained 2 bases not matched to a gene. CDR3 sequence: CASRLAGEDTQYF. CDR3 nucleotides: TGTGCCAGCAGACTAGCGGGAGAGGATACGCAGTATTTT.

The rearrangement links TRBV5-4 to TRBJ2-1, with TRBD1 matching 9 bases. CDR3 size: 15 residues. J gave up 5 bases and V 4 bases, and 7 bases lay outside the gene matches. CDR1 SGHNT and CDR2 YYREEE come from the germline V gene (reference sequence). The CDR3 DNA reads as TGTGCCAGCAGCCCGGGGACAGGGACGAACAATGAGCAGTTCTTC. It yields the protein CASSPGTGTNNEQFF.

On this clone: In the same sample, other DNA sequences code for this CDR3. The chain carries TRBV5-1 and TRBJ2-3; 8 nucleotides match TRBD2. CDR3 length: 15 residues. With 0 bases clipped from V and 3 bases from J, the junction kept 3 bases outside the gene matches. Germline V gene data show CDR1 as SGHRS and CDR2 as YFSETQ. The CDR3 sequence: CASSLGGRSTDTQYF. The CDR3 nucleotides are TGCGCCAGCAGCTTGGGCGGGAGGTCAACAGATACGCAGTATTTT.

The genes are TRBV19 and TRBJ2-7; 10 bases align to TRBD1. Losses at the gene ends were 5 bases for V and 6 bases for J; bases not matched to a gene: 19. Germline loops: CDR1 LNHDA, CDR2 SQIVND (reference sequence). The CDR3 sequence is 18 residues long. CDR3 sequence (DNA): TGTGCCAGTAGTCCCGGATTTTTCTCCTGGACAGGGGGTTCCGAGCAGTACTTC. This gives the protein CASSPGFFSWTGGSEQYF.

With regard to this clone: The DNA is left out, because the CDR3 cannot be placed on it with certainty; the CDR3 is given as TCRdb lists it. V usage is TRBV6-6 and J usage is TRBJ2-7; the table's D call, TRBD1, was not checked against the DNA. The V gene's germline CDR1 is MNHNY and CDR2 SVGAGI (reference sequence). Both ends counted, the CDR3 spans 16 residues. This chain's CDR3 is CASSTSAGQGDYEQYF.

The chain has TRBV6-6 and TRBJ1-4; a weak D match, TRBD1 (5 bases). Trimming pared 5 bases from V and 7 bases from J, leaving 17 bases between. The CDR3 is made up of 15 amino acids. Germline V gene lookup returns CDR1 MNHNY and CDR2 SVGAGI (reference sequence). The CDR3 here is CASSPQGSGGEKLFF. In nucleotides, the CDR3 is TGTGCCAGCAGTCCCCAGGGATCCGGGGGTGAAAAACTGTTTTTT.

The chain combines TRBV10-3 with TRBJ1-1; tentative D call: TRBD1 (5 bases). V shed 6 bases and J shed 1 base, with 15 bases lying between them. The CDR3 contains 15 residues. Germline V CDR1 and CDR2: ENHRY, SYGVKD. CDR3 in amino acids: CAISHSTEPNTEAFF. The CDR3 DNA sequence: TGTGCCATCAGCCACTCGACAGAGCCGAACACTGAAGCTTTCTTT.

The J gene is TRBJ1-2, the V gene TRBV29-1; TRBD1 agrees at 10 bases. V shed 7 bases and J 5 bases; nucleotides not matched to a gene: 7. Per germline, CDR1 SQVTM and CDR2 ANQGSEA. The CDR3 is 13 residues long. The CDR3 here is CSGVGQGGYGYTF. The DNA for the CDR3 is TGCAGCGGGGTCGGACAGGGGGGATATGGCTACACCTTC.

The gene calls are TRBV9 and TRBJ1-1, with TRBD1 as a possible D gene (5 bases). Germline V lookup: CDR1 SGDLS, CDR2 YYNGEE. CDR3 length: 15 residues. Trimming removed 4 bases from V and 3 bases from J, with 16 bases in between. The CDR3 sequence is CASSPSMGGDTEAFF. CDR3 DNA: TGTGCCAGCAGCCCCTCCATGGGAGGGGACACTGAAGCTTTCTTT.

This clone was seen only once. The chain combines TRBV6-5 with TRBJ2-4; weak D call: TRBD2 (6 bases). The germline gives CDR1 MNHEY, CDR2 SVGAGI. The CDR3 consists of 13 residues. V lost 6 bases and J lost 4, with 10 bases in between. The CDR3 sequence is CASSRRGKNIQYF. The DNA for the CDR3 is TGTGCCAGCAGCAGACGGGGGAAAAACATTCAGTACTTC.

The V and J genes are TRBV7-9 and TRBJ2-7; 7 bases align to TRBD1. The CDR3 runs to 14 residues. V lost 1 base to trimming and J lost 5 bases; unmatched junction nucleotides: 5. CDR1 is SEHNR and CDR2 is FQNEAQ in the germline V gene (reference sequence). CDR3 loop: CASSLGQGHDEQYF. CDR3 in DNA: TGTGCCAGCAGCTTAGGACAGGGTCACGACGAGCAGTACTTC.

The chain employs TRBV11-2 and TRBJ1-2; D possibly corresponds to TRBD1 (5 bases). The germline CDR1 and CDR2 sequences are SGHAT and FQNNGV. The germline V and J ends were trimmed by 5 bases and 8 bases, with 21 bases remaining between them. The length of the CDR3 is 15 residues. DNA of the CDR3: TGTGCCAGCAGCCTGCGGGTTGCGGGGCGTGGAGGCTACACCTTC. This translates into CASSLRVAGRGGYTF.